Listed below are T cell receptor beta chains from one sample, sequenced in a study of blood T cell repertoires in COVID-19. Some clones are missing from TCRdb's copy, which holds only in-frame ones; the method was immunoSEQ multiplex PCR. This table has about 220,000 clones, 80% to 85% appearing once. Input material: peripheral blood. The source of these receptors is a woman of 80 years or more with COVID-19, enrolled during active disease. The CDR3 runs from the conserved cysteine through the conserved F or W. A D gene is named only where the DNA matches it firmly. A row's size may be missing; if present it is once, few, many or a size class.

>TRBJ1-2|TRBV7-9|TRBD1|-
TGTGCCAGCAGCTTAGCGGGACAGCTGGGCTATGGCTACACCTTC
CASSLAGQLGYGYTF
>TRBJ1-2|TRBV6-2/TRBV6-3|TRBD1|-
TGTGCCAGCAGTGAGACAGGGGGAAAGTATGGCTACACCTTC
CASSETGGKYGYTF
>TRBJ1-2|TRBV13|TRBD1|-
TGTGCCAGCAGCTCGACAGGGGGCTATGGCTACACCTTC
CASSSTGGYGYTF
>TRBJ2-1|TRBV11-2|TRBD2|-
TGTGCCAGCAGCCGCGGGGGAGGCCTCTACAATGAGCAGTTCTTC
CASSRGGGLYNEQFF
>TRBJ2-5|TRBV30|-|few
TGTGCCTTCACAAAGGCGTGGGGCCCGCAAGAGACCCAGTACTTC
CAFTKAWGPQETQYF
>TRBJ1-3|TRBV28|-|-
TGTGCCAGCAGAGATGCGGGGGGCGGAAACACCATATATTTT
CASRDAGGGNTIYF
>TRBJ2-1|TRBV3-1/TRBV3-2|TRBD1|-
TGTGCCAGCAGCCAAGCTAGGTATGTCGGGACAGGGGTTTGGAATGAGCAGTTCTTC
CASSQARYVGTGVWNEQFF
>TRBJ2-4|TRBV7-6|-|-
TGTGCCAGCAGCCTCCACAGGGAAAGTGTGAGCATAGCCAAAAACATTCAGTACTTC
CASSLHRESVSIAKNIQYF
>TRBJ2-1|TRBV18|TRBD2|-
TGTGCCAGCTCACCATCCGCGGCGGGGGGCAATGAGCAGTTCTTC
CASSPSAAGGNEQFF
>TRBJ2-1|TRBV7-6|TRBD1|few
TGTGCCAGCAGCTTAAGTCTAAGGACAGGCGGCAGCAATGAGCAGTTCTTC
CASSLSLRTGGSNEQFF
>TRBJ1-1|TRBV6-5|TRBD1|-
TGTGCCAGCAGTTCGCCGGGACAGATTCTGAACACTGAAGCTTTCTTT
CASSSPGQILNTEAFF
>TRBJ1-2|TRBV11-2|-|once
TGTGCCAGCAGCCCACCGACAGCCTCCTGGATCTATGGCTACACCTTC
CASSPPTASWIYGYTF
>TRBJ2-3|TRBV19|-|few
TGTGCCAGTAGCTCTCGGAGGGGTTCTAGCACAGATACGCAGTATTTT
CASSSRRGSSTDTQYF
>TRBJ2-4|TRBV18|TRBD1|-
TGTGCCAGCTCTCGCCCTGACGGACAGGGACCCATACGTTACTTC
CASSRPDGQGPIRYF
>TRBJ1-2|TRBV29-1|-|-
TGCAGCGTCGTGACACAAGGGGGATACTATGGCTACACCTTC
CSVVTQGGYYGYTF
>TRBJ2-1|TRBV7-2|TRBD2|-
TGTGCCAGCAGCTTAAGGGGCGTGGCGGGAGGCTCCTACAATGAGCAGTTCTTC
CASSLRGVAGGSYNEQFF
>TRBJ2-7|TRBV7-9|-|-
TGTGCCAGCAGCTTCTTTTCCTACGAGCAGTACTTC
CASSFFSYEQYF
>TRBJ2-3|TRBV5-1|TRBD2|-
TGCGCCAGCAGCTTGTTGGGCGGTGCGGGAGTGGATACGCAGTATTTT
CASSLLGGAGVDTQYF
>TRBJ2-3|TRBV19|TRBD1|-
TGTGCCAGTAGGATCGGGACAGACGCAGTGGATACGCAGTATTTT
CASRIGTDAVDTQYF
>TRBJ2-7|TRBV7-2|TRBD2|-
TGTGCCAGCAGCTCCCTAGCGGGGGGGTTGGGAGAGCAGTACTTC
CASSSLAGGLGEQYF
>TRBJ1-2|TRBV5-1|TRBD1|-
TGCGCCAGCAGCCGGACAGGGTTTATATTTGGCTACACCTTC
CASSRTGFIFGYTF
>TRBJ1-5|TRBV4-1|TRBD1|-
TGCGCCAGCAGCCTCTCGGGACAGGGGGCTAAACAGCCCCAGCATTTT
CASSLSGQGAKQPQHF
>TRBJ1-1|TRBV5-6|TRBD1|-
TGTGCCAGCAGCTTTGGGGACAGGGGGAACACTGAAGCTTTCTTT
CASSFGDRGNTEAFF
>TRBJ2-2|TRBV19|TRBD1|-
TGTGCCAGCGGTATTCGGGGAAAGGGGGCTGGCACCGGGGAGCTGTTTTTT
CASGIRGKGAGTGELFF
>TRBJ2-7|TRBV19|-|-
TGTGCCACTATTATCGGCGAGCAGTACTTC
CATIIGEQYF
>TRBJ2-5|TRBV20-1|-|-
TGCAGTGCTAGTGGGGGAGTCCAAGAGACCCAGTACTTC
CSASGGVQETQYF
>TRBJ2-7|TRBV10-3|TRBD2|-
TGTGCCATCAGTGAAGGTAGCGGGATTGGCGAGCAGTACTTC
CAISEGSGIGEQYF
>TRBJ2-7|TRBV7-9|-|-
TGTGCCAGCGCACCTCCACGATCGTTGGGCACCCGGGACTACGAGCAGTACTTC
CASAPPRSLGTRDYEQYF
>TRBJ1-1|TRBV6-5|-|-
TGTGCCAGCAGACTCGGAGTGAGCGCTGAAGCTTTCTTT
CASRLGVSAEAFF
>TRBJ2-5|TRBV20-1|-|-
TGCAGTGCTAGGCCTAAAGAGACCCAGTACTTC
CSARPKETQYF
>TRBJ2-7|TRBV6-6|-|-
TGTGCCAGCAGTACCTGGACAGCCCAGGGGCAGTACTTC
CASSTWTAQGQYF
>TRBJ1-5|TRBV6-1|-|once
TGTGCCAGCAGTGAAGCGGGAGGACTCCGCAATCAGCCCCAGCATTTT
CASSEAGGLRNQPQHF